The clone carrying this TCR beta chain occurred a few times. This CDR3 contains 13 residues. Germline CDR1 and CDR2: MNHEY and SMNVEV (reference sequence). The ends were cut back, 6 bases at V and 4 bases at J, with 10 bases in the middle. This sample was included in a study of blood T cell repertoires in COVID-19. About the research overall: Nucleic acid was either cDNA or gDNA, and it came from T cells, B-cell-depleted T cells, or PBMCs.

Participants were aged about 18 to 95 years, lived in 24 US areas, and enrolled virtually. Participants' own reports of clinical history determined their cohort assignment. The protocol was immunoSEQ multiplex PCR, while the TCRdb copy is restricted to in-frame clones and leaves out a portion. The sample shows 200,000 to 250,000 clones, approximately 75% of them seen only once. The sample was PBMCs or T cells enriched from blood (not recorded which). The chain recombines TRBV27 with TRBJ2-1; possibly TRBD1 for D (6 bases). This TCR was sampled from a man aged 35 to 55 who had recovered from COVID-19. Here the CDR3 reads CASSVGGYNEQFF. The CDR3, as DNA: TGTGCCAGCAGCGTAGGGGGTTACAATGAGCAGTTCTTC.